Reported below is one T cell receptor beta chain. The antigen is not known. Germline CDR1 SGHDT, CDR2 YYEEEE. V was shortened by 1 base and J by 7 bases, with 14 bases between the two germline ends. CDR3 length: 15 amino acids. This specimen belongs to a study of molecular identifiers for immune sequencing clone quantification. Using its own MiXCR run on the PCR reads, TCRdb lists one record per CDR3 protein. Of around 480,000 distinct CDR3 sequences in the sample, about a fifth were seen once. Study-level results: Should identical TCR molecules share a barcode, the sizes of highly expanded clones could be underestimated.

V usage is TRBV5-6 and J usage is TRBJ2-2, with a tentative D call TRBD1 (5 bases). This receptor was taken from a human donor in good health. Some libraries in this study had Jurkat cell RNA spiked in. The sequencing input was naive CD8+ T cells from blood, with Jurkat cell RNA spiked in. Subset in this sample: FACS-sorted CD8+CD4-CCR7+CD45RA+ naive T cells. The DNA of the CDR3 is TGTGCCAGCAGCTTGATCCGGGCGCAGGGCGGGGAGCTGTTTTTT. It codes for CASSLIRAQGGELFF.